The T cell receptor (beta chain) described here comes from a study of shared clonotypes between healthy human individuals. Worth noting for this clone: Its specificity is not known.

Sequencing was at deep level. Produced via immunoSEQ multiplex PCR; TCRdb's table is partial and in-frame only. This table holds about 800,000 clones, approximately 96% found once. Study results and limitations: Sampling covered blood only; tissue repertoires likely differ.

CD45RO-negative cells were positively selected for CCR7, leaving out terminally differentiated effector memory CD45RA+ cells. The V end was cut by 2 bases, the J end by 4 bases, with 10 bases between. CDR1 is MNHEY, CDR2 SVGAGI, per germline. The CDR3 contains 14 residues. The chain recombines TRBV6-5 with TRBJ2-3; D perhaps matches TRBD2 (5 bases). Sequencing was performed on naive CD8+ T cells sorted from blood. This receptor was taken from a young man in good health. CDR3: CASSYKGAADTQYF. In DNA form, the CDR3 reads TGTGCCAGCAGTTACAAGGGAGCGGCAGATACGCAGTATTTT.